One sample yielded the 14 T cell receptor beta chains listed below, sequenced in a study of T cell responses to AZD1222 COVID-19 vaccine. Using immunoSEQ multiplex PCR, the repertoire was profiled, and TCRdb retains in-frame clones only, with some absent. The sample holds roughly 120,000 clones, roughly nine tenths seen once. The specimen comprised peripheral blood, sampled on day 0 of AZD1222 vaccination. These TCRs come from an adult in good health.

V is TRBV4-3 and J is TRBJ2-5; TRBD1 matches 8 bases. The germline V gene encodes CDR1 LGHNA and CDR2 YSLEER. The CDR3 loop spans 15 amino acids. Trimming at V came to 3 bases and at J to 7 bases, leaving 10 bases not matched to a gene. This chain's CDR3 is CASSQEGQGLGTQYF. The CDR3 coding sequence is TGCGCCAGCAGCCAGGAAGGACAGGGCCTAGGGACCCAGTACTTC.

The rearrangement uses TRBV11-2 and TRBJ2-2; D ambiguous. Trimming shortened V by 1 base and J by 1 base, and 4 bases separated the two germline ends. The CDR3 has 14 amino acids. CDR1 and CDR2 (germline): SGHAT, FQNNGV. The CDR3 reads CASSLGGNTGELFF. Here the CDR3 DNA reads TGTGCCAGCAGCTTAGGGGGGAACACCGGGGAGCTGTTTTTT.

The chain recombines TRBV10-1 with TRBJ2-5, with a tentative D call TRBD1 (5 bases). This CDR3 contains 13 residues. The V end was cut by 3 bases, the J end by 4 bases, with 9 bases between. Germline CDR1 is WNHNN and CDR2 is SYGVQD (reference sequence). CDR3 sequence: CASSDSQGETQYF. In DNA form, the CDR3 reads TGCGCCAGCAGTGACAGTCAGGGAGAGACCCAGTACTTC.

In this sample, this clone turned up once. The chain carries TRBV27 and TRBJ2-3; 10 bases map to TRBD2. Germline V gives CDR1 MNHEY, CDR2 SMNVEV (reference sequence). The junction had 4 bases not matched to a gene; V was cut back by 5 bases and J by 5 bases. The CDR3 is made up of 14 amino acids. The CDR3 nucleotides are TGTGCCAGCAGTCCCCGGACTAGCGGAGATACGCAGTATTTT. It translates to CASSPRTSGDTQYF.

The chain employs TRBV3-1 (or the pseudogene TRBV3-2) and TRBJ2-3; TRBD2 aligns across 7 bases. V shed 4 bases and J 2 bases; nucleotides not matched to a gene: 12. The germline V gene encodes CDR1 LGHDT and CDR2 YNNKEL (reference sequence). The CDR3 is 17 amino acids. The CDR3 DNA reads as TGTGCCAGCAGCCCTTATTTACTAGCGAGATCCACAGATACGCAGTATTTT. Encoded protein: CASSPYLLARSTDTQYF.

V and J are TRBV20-1 and TRBJ2-3, with D perhaps matching TRBD1 (6 bases). The ends were cut back, 3 bases at V and 2 bases at J, with 15 bases in the middle. This CDR3 is 15 amino acids long. Germline V lookup: CDR1 DFQATT, CDR2 SNEGSKA (reference sequence). The CDR3, as DNA: TGCAGTGCTAGTGGGTCAGGGGACCTCACAGATACGCAGTATTTT. Its translation is CSASGSGDLTDTQYF.

The gene calls are TRBV10-3 and TRBJ1-6; D is possibly TRBD1 (5 bases). The CDR3 loop spans 16 amino acids. Germline CDR1 is ENHRY and CDR2 is SYGVKD. The ends were cut back, 3 bases at V and 8 bases at J, with 17 bases in the middle. The CDR3 coding sequence is TGTGCCATCAGTGAAACAATGGGGCCGAGAGATTCACCCCTCCACTTT. It yields the protein CAISETMGPRDSPLHF.

The gene calls are TRBV9 and TRBJ1-3, with 7 bases lining up with TRBD1. CDR1 is SGDLS and CDR2 is YYNGEE in the germline V gene. Trimming took 4 bases from V and 4 from J; bases not matched to a gene: 8. This CDR3 has 15 amino acids. Here the CDR3 reads CASSPRTGEGNTIYF. Here the CDR3 DNA reads TGTGCCAGCAGCCCCCGAACAGGGGAGGGAAACACCATATATTTT.

The chain couples TRBV2 to TRBJ1-2; D unclear. The V and J ends lost 8 bases and 4 bases respectively, with 8 bases between them. The CDR3 sequence is 11 residues long. In germline, CDR1 is SNHLY, CDR2 FYNNEI. The CDR3 sequence: CASYRPYGYTF. CDR3 sequence (DNA): TGTGCCAGCTATAGGCCCTATGGCTACACCTTC. Complete variable domain (other parts from reference TRBV2 and TRBJ1-2): EPEVTQTPSHQVTQMGQEVILRCVPISNHLYFYWYRQILGQKVEFLVSFYNNEISEKSEIFDDQFSVERPDGSNFTLKIRSTKLEDSAMYFCASYRPYGYTFGSGTRLTVV.

The V and J genes are TRBV28 and TRBJ1-2; D is possibly TRBD1 (5 bases). Trimming removed 6 bases from V and 8 bases from J, with 25 bases in between. This CDR3 comprises 16 residues. The germline V gene has CDR1 MDHEN and CDR2 SYDVKM. The DNA of the CDR3 is TGTGCCAGCAGCAAGTCAGCCCGACAGTGGCTGGGCGGCTACACCTTC. It is translated as CASSKSARQWLGGYTF.

The genes are TRBV5-1 and TRBJ2-1; 9 nucleotides match TRBD2. This CDR3 comprises 17 residues. Germline CDR1 and CDR2: SGHRS and YFSETQ. V lost 0 bases and J lost 0; bases outside the gene matches: 4. DNA of the CDR3: TGCGCCAGCAGCTTGGTGACTAGCGGAAGCTCCTACAATGAGCAGTTCTTC. Protein product: CASSLVTSGSSYNEQFF.

This clone appeared once. The chain couples TRBV27 to TRBJ1-1, with D tentatively TRBD1 (6 bases). Germline V lookup: CDR1 MNHEY, CDR2 SMNVEV (reference sequence). Trimming cost V 4 bases and J 3 bases, with 12 bases left between them. The CDR3 totals 14 residues. CDR3 sequence: CASSSHHRDTEAFF. The CDR3 DNA sequence: TGTGCCAGCAGTTCACACCACAGGGACACTGAAGCTTTCTTT.

CDR3 DNA: TGTGCCAGTAGTATTGGGGGAGGGGAGACCCAGTACTTC. It yields the protein CASSIGGGETQYF. This sequence joins TRBV19 and TRBJ2-5, with 7 positions matching TRBD2. This CDR3 comprises 13 residues. Germline trimming cut 3 bases from V and 5 bases from J; bases unmatched to any gene: 3. Germline-derived CDR1 and CDR2 are LNHDA and SQIVND (reference sequence).

Here the CDR3 reads CASSPTEDGYTF. The CDR3 DNA reads as TGTGCCAGCAGCCCGACGGAAGATGGCTACACCTTC. V and J are TRBV7-9 and TRBJ1-2; D uncertain. Looked up from germline, CDR1 is SEHNR and CDR2 is FQNEAQ (reference sequence). V was pared by 5 bases and J by 6 bases, with 10 bases between. The CDR3 sequence is 12 residues long.